The rows below give T cell receptor beta chains drawn from one sample of a study of shared clonotypes between healthy human individuals. Data came from immunoSEQ multiplex PCR; TCRdb stores just in-frame clones and leaves some out. The data show around 2,000,000 clones, with more than 85% seen just once and 1.5% to 2% held by the top ten. Sequencing was performed on naive CD8+ T cells from PBMCs. Receptor source: a man between 18 and 35 years old in good health. Some clones in this sample may be carry-over from other donors' samples. CDR3s include the opening cysteine and the closing phenylalanine or tryptophan. D genes are given only for firm matches. A clone size is listed for some rows: how often the clone was seen (once, few, many), or a class if it is expanded.

>few|TRBJ1-1|TRBV11-1|NA
CASSLSVNTEAFF
TGTGCCAGCAGCTTATCGGTGAACACTGAAGCTTTCTTT
>NA|TRBJ2-5|TRBV11-2|NA
CASSLRGAETQYF
TGTGCCAGCAGCTTAAGAGGGGCGGAGACCCAGTACTTC
>NA|TRBJ1-2|TRBV19|TRBD1
CASTIKGGRNYGYTF
TGTGCCAGTACCATCAAAGGGGGCCGGAACTATGGCTACACCTTC
>NA|TRBJ2-2|TRBV10-3|NA
CAISPGTGELFF
TGTGCCATCAGTCCAGGCACCGGGGAGCTGTTTTTT
>NA|TRBJ1-5|TRBV13|NA
CASSARNQPQHF
TGTGCCAGCAGCGCCAGGAATCAGCCCCAGCATTTT
>NA|TRBJ2-5|TRBV9|NA
CASSAGTQETQYF
TGTGCCAGCAGCGCCGGGACCCAAGAGACCCAGTACTTC
>NA|TRBJ1-2|TRBV19|NA
CASSIGQGTGYTF
TGTGCCAGTAGTATAGGGCAGGGCACCGGCTACACCTTC
>NA|TRBJ1-5|TRBV28|NA
CASRRGNQPQHF
TGTGCCAGCAGGAGGGGCAATCAGCCCCAGCATTTT
>NA|TRBJ2-3|TRBV7-8|TRBD1
CASSLVRGLDTQYF
TGTGCCAGCAGCTTAGTCAGGGGGCTGGATACGCAGTATTTT
>NA|TRBJ2-7|TRBV21-1|NA
CAPHRRGTGYEQYF
TGTGCCCCACACAGGAGAGGGACAGGGTACGAGCAGTACTTC
>NA|TRBJ1-4|TRBV19|NA
CASSIQGPPNEKLFF
TGTGCCAGTAGTATCCAGGGGCCGCCTAATGAAAAACTGTTTTTT
>NA|TRBJ2-7|TRBV7-6|NA
CASSPPGQRVVEQYF
TGTGCCAGCAGCCCACCCGGACAGCGGGTCGTAGAGCAGTACTTC
>NA|TRBJ1-4|TRBV7-9|NA
CASSLANREKLFF
TGTGCCAGCAGCTTAGCAAACAGAGAGAAACTGTTTTTT
>once|TRBJ2-7|TRBV2|NA
CASTPLVGSRSYEQYF
TGTGCCAGCACTCCTTTAGTCGGGAGCCGCTCCTACGAGCAGTACTTC
>NA|TRBJ1-1|TRBV7-2|NA
CASSRTGPGTEAFF
TGTGCCAGCAGCCGTACAGGGCCAGGCACTGAAGCTTTCTTT
>NA|TRBJ2-3|TRBV5-1|TRBD2
CASSWTTGGTDTQYF
TGCGCCAGCAGCTGGACGACGGGGGGGACAGATACGCAGTATTTT
>NA|TRBJ2-2|TRBV6-1|TRBD1
CATPKQGVRIGELFF
TGTGCCACCCCCAAACAGGGGGTTAGGATCGGGGAGCTGTTTTTT
>NA|TRBJ2-7|TRBV7-9|TRBD1
CASRDSWAEQYF
TGTGCCAGCCGGGACAGCTGGGCCGAGCAGTACTTC
>NA|TRBJ2-5|TRBV7-9|NA
CASSPSRRQETQYF
TGTGCCAGCAGCCCCAGCCGCCGCCAAGAGACCCAGTACTTC
>NA|TRBJ2-7|TRBV28|NA
CASSPRTTYEQYF
TGTGCCAGCAGTCCCCGGACTACGTACGAGCAGTACTTC
>NA|TRBJ2-1|TRBV4-1|NA
CASSQKTPYNEQFF
TGCGCCAGCAGCCAGAAGACACCCTACAATGAGCAGTTCTTC
>NA|TRBJ2-1|TRBV10-3|NA
CAISESEGLGWNEQFF
TGTGCCATCAGTGAGTCAGAGGGCCTTGGATGGAATGAGCAGTTCTTC
>NA|TRBJ2-1|TRBV6-1|NA
CASSVLGGVDNEQFF
TGTGCCAGCAGCGTCCTGGGCGGGGTGGACAATGAGCAGTTCTTC
>NA|TRBJ2-2|TRBV7-9|NA
CASSFPGAGPNTGELFF
TGTGCCAGCAGCTTCCCCGGGGCGGGTCCCAATACCGGGGAGCTGTTTTTT
>NA|TRBJ2-7|TRBV15|TRBD2
CATSRVGLAGGPYEQYF
TGTGCCACCAGCAGAGTCGGTCTAGCGGGAGGGCCGTACGAGCAGTACTTC
>NA|TRBJ2-2|TRBV7-9|TRBD1
CASSLGQINTGELFF
TGTGCCAGCAGCCTGGGACAGATAAACACCGGGGAGCTGTTTTTT
>NA|TRBJ2-2|TRBV27|TRBD2
CASGREGYTGELFF
TGTGCCAGCGGGCGGGAGGGTTACACCGGGGAGCTGTTTTTT
>NA|TRBJ1-3|TRBV28|NA
CASSLYGPFSGNTIYF
TGTGCCAGCAGTTTATACGGACCTTTCTCTGGAAACACCATATATTTT
>NA|TRBJ1-3|TRBV9|NA
CASSVGGGGTNTIYF
TGTGCCAGCAGCGTAGGTGGAGGAGGGACGAACACCATATATTTT
>once|TRBJ2-2|TRBV7-2|TRBD2
CASSLAGSAGWSTGELFF
TGTGCCAGCAGCTTAGCGGGATCAGCGGGATGGAGCACCGGGGAGCTGTTTTTT
>NA|TRBJ2-7|TRBV5-6|TRBD1
CASSLGQGAYEQYF
TGTGCCAGCAGCTTGGGCCAGGGGGCCTACGAGCAGTACTTC
>NA|TRBJ1-4|TRBV7-9|NA
CASSLGRATNEKLFF
TGTGCCAGCAGCTTAGGCAGGGCAACTAATGAAAAACTGTTTTTT
>NA|TRBJ2-1|TRBV10-3|NA
CAISESGQPDEQFF
TGTGCCATCAGTGAGTCCGGACAACCTGATGAGCAGTTCTTC
>NA|TRBJ1-1|TRBV7-9|NA
CASSLSGGTEAFF
TGTGCCAGCAGCTTATCCGGGGGTACTGAAGCTTTCTTT
>NA|TRBJ1-2|TRBV18|NA
CASSPPGRASGYTF
TGTGCCAGCTCACCACCGGGCAGGGCGTCTGGCTACACCTTC
>NA|TRBJ2-7|TRBV30|NA
CAWSVGQGYEQYF
TGTGCCTGGAGTGTAGGGCAGGGATACGAGCAGTACTTC
>NA|TRBJ2-7|TRBV13|TRBD1
CASSFGTGQYEQYF
TGTGCCAGCAGCTTCGGGACAGGGCAATACGAGCAGTACTTC
>NA|TRBJ2-1|TRBV27|TRBD2
CASSLASGRTPKNNEQFF
TGTGCCAGCAGTTTAGCTAGCGGGAGGACCCCGAAGAACAATGAGCAGTTCTTC
>NA|TRBJ2-5|TRBV4-1|NA
CASSHSPGGRLETQYF
TGCGCCAGCAGCCATTCCCCCGGAGGTAGACTGGAGACCCAGTACTTC
>NA|TRBJ2-6|TRBV5-4|NA
CASSRTGTGANVLTF
TGTGCCAGCAGCCGCACAGGGACTGGGGCCAACGTCCTGACTTTC
>NA|TRBJ1-5|TRBV13|NA
CASSFGRGDGQPQHF
TGTGCCAGCAGCTTCGGCAGGGGAGACGGACAGCCCCAGCATTTT
>NA|TRBJ1-3|TRBV27|NA
CASSLSRGSGNTIYF
TGTGCCAGCAGTTTATCCAGGGGTTCCGGAAACACCATATATTTT